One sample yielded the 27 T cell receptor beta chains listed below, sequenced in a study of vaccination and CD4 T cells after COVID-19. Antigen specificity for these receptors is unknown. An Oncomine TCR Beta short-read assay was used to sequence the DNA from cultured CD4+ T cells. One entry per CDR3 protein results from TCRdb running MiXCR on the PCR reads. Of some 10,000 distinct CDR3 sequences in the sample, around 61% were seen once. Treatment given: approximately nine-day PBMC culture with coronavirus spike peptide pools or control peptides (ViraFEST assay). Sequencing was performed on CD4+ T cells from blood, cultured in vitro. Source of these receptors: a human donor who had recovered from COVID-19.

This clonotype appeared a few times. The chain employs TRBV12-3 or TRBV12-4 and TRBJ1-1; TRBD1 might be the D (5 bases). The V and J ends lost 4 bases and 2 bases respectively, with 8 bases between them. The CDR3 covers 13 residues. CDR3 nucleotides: TGTGCCAGCAGTTCGACAGCCAACACTGAAGCTTTCTTT. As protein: CASSSTANTEAFF.

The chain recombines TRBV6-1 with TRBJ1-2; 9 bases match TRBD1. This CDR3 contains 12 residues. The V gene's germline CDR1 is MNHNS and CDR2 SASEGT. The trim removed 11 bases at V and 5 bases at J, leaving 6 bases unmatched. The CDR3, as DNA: TGTGCCGCGGCTGGGACAGGGTATGGCTACACCTTC. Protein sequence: CAAAGTGYGYTF.

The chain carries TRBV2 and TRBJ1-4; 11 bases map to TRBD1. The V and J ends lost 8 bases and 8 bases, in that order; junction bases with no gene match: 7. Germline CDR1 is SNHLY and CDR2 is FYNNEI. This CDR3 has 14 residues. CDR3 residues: CASGTGTGGEKLFF. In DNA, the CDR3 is TGTGCCAGCGGCACCGGGACAGGGGGGGAAAAACTGTTTTTT.

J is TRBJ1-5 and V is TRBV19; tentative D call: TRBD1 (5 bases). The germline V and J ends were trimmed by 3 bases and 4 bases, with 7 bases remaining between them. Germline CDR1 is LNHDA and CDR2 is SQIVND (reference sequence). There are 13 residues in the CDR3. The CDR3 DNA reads TGTGCCAGTAGTATTGGGGGAAATCAGCCCCAGCATTTT. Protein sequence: CASSIGGNQPQHF.

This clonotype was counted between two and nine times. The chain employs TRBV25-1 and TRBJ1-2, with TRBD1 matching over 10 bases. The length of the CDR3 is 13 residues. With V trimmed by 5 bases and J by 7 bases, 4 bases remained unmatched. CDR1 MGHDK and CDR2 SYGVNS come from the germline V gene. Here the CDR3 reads CASSHDRGLGYTF. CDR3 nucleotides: TGTGCCAGCAGTCACGACAGGGGGCTTGGCTACACCTTC.

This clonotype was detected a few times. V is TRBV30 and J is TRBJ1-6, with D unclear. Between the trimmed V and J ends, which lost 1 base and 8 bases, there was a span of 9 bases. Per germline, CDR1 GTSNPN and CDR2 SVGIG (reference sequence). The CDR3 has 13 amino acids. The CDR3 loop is CAWSGGIDSPLHF. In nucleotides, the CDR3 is TGTGCCTGGAGTGGAGGGATTGATTCACCCCTCCACTTT.

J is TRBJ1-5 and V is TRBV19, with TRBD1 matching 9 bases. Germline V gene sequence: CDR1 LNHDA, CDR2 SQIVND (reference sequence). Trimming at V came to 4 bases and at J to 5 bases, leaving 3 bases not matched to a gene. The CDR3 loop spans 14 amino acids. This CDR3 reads CASSTDRGYQPQHF. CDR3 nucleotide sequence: TGTGCCAGTAGTACGGACAGGGGATATCAGCCCCAGCATTTT.

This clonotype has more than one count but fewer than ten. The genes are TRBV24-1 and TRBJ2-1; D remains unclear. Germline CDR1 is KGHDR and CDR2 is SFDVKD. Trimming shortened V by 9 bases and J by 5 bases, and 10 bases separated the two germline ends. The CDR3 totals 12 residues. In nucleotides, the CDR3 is TGTGCCACCGGCCGCCGTGACAATGAGCAGTTCTTC. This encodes CATGRRDNEQFF.

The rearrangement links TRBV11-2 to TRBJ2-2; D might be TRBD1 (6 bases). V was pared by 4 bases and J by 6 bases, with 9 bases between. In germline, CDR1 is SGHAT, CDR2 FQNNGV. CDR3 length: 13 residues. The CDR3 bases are TGTGCCAGCAGCTCACAGGGTCCCGGGGAGCTGTTTTTT. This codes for CASSSQGPGELFF.

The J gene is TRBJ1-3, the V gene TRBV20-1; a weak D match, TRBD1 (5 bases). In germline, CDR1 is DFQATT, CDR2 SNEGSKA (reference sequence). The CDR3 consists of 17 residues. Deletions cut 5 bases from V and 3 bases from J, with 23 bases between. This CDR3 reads CSALNDSPPIVGNTIYF. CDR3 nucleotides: TGCAGTGCTCTCAACGACAGCCCTCCCATAGTTGGAAACACCATATATTTT.

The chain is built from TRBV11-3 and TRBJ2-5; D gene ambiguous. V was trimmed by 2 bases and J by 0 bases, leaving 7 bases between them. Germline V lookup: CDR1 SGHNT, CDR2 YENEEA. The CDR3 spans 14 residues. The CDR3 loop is CASSLPPYQETQYF. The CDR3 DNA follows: TGTGCCAGCAGCTTACCACCGTACCAAGAGACCCAGTACTTC.

The DNA of the CDR3 is TGTGCCAGCAGCTCCCGGCTATCTAGCACAGATACGCAGTATTTT. Residues: CASSSRLSSTDTQYF. This chain joins TRBV7-9 and TRBJ2-3; D gene unclear. Between the trimmed V and J ends, which lost 4 bases and 0 bases, there was a span of 11 bases. Germline assignment: CDR1 SEHNR and CDR2 FQNEAQ (reference sequence). The CDR3 is 15 residues long.

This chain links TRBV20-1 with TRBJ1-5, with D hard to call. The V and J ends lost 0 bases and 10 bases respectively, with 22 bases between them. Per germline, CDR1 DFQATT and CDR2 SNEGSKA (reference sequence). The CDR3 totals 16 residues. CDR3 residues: CSARDHGTDFLRPQHF. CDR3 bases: TGCAGTGCTAGAGATCACGGCACGGACTTCCTCCGACCCCAGCATTTT.

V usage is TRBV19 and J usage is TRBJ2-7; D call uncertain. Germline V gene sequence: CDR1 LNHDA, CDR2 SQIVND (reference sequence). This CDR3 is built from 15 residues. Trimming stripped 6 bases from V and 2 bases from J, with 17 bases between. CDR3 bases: TGTGCCAGTAGGCGCGAAGCCGCCGCGCCCTACGAGCAGTACTTC. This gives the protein CASRREAAAPYEQYF.

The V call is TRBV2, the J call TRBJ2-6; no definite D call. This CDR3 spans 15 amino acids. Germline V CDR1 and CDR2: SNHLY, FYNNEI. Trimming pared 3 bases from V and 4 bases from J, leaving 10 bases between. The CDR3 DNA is TGTGCCAGCAGTGAGCTCGGTACCGGGGCCAACGTCCTGACTTTC. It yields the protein CASSELGTGANVLTF.

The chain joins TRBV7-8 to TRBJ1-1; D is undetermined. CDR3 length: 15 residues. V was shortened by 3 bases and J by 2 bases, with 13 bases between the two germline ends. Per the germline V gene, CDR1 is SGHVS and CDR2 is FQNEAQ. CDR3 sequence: CASSFKGQFNTEAFF. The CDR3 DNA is TGTGCCAGCAGCTTTAAGGGCCAGTTTAACACTGAAGCTTTCTTT.

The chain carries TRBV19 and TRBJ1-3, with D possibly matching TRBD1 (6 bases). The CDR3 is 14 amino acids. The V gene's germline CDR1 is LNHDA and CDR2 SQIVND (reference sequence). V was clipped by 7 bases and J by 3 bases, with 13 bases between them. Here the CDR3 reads CASTIGGLGNTIYF. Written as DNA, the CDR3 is TGTGCCAGTACCATCGGGGGGCTTGGAAACACCATATATTTT.

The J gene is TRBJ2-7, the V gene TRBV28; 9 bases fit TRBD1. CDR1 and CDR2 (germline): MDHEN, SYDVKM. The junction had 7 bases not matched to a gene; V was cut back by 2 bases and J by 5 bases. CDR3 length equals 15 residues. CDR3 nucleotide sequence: TGTGCCAGCAGTTTAATAGGGACAGGGAATAACGAGCAGTACTTC. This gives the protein CASSLIGTGNNEQYF. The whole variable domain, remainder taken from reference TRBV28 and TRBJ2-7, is DVKVTQSSRYLVKRTGEKVFLECVQDMDHENMFWYRQDPGLGLRLIYFSYDVKMKEKGDIPEGYSVSREKKERFSLILESASTNQTSMYLCASSLIGTGNNEQYFGPGTRLTVT.

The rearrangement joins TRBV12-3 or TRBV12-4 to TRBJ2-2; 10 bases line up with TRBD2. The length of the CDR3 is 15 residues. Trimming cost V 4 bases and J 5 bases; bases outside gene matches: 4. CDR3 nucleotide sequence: TGTGCCAGCAGTTCTAGCGGGAGTTTAACCGGGGAGCTGTTTTTT. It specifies CASSSSGSLTGELFF.

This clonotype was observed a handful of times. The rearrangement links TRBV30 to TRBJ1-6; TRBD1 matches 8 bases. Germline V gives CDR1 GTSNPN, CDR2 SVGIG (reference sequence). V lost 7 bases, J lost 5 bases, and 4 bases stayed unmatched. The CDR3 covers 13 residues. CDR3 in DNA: TGTGCCTCTGCGACAGGGGATAATTCACCCCTCCACTTT. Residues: CASATGDNSPLHF.

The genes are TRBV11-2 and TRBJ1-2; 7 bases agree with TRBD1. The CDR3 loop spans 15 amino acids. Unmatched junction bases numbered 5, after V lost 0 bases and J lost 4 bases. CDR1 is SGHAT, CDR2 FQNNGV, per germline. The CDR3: CASSLDPGTVYGYTF. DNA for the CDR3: TGTGCCAGCAGCTTAGACCCCGGGACAGTCTATGGCTACACCTTC.

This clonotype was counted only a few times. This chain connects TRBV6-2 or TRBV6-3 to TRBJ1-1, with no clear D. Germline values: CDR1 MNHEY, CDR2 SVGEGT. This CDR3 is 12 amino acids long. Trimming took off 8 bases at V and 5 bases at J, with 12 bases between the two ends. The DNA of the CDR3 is TGTGCCAGCTCCCGGAGGAGGACTGAAGCTTTCTTT. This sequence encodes CASSRRRTEAFF.

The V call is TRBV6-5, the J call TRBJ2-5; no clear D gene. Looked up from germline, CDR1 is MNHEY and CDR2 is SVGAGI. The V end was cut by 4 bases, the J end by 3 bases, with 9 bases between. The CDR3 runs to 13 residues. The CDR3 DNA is TGTGCCAGCAGTTTTCGTCTAGAAGAGACCCAGTACTTC. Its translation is CASSFRLEETQYF.

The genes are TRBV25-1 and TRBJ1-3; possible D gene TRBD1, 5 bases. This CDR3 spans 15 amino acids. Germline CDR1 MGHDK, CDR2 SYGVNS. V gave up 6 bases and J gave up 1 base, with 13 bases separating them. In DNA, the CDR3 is TGTGCCAGCAGCCCTGGGGGGGGTTCTGGAAACACCATATATTTT. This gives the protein CASSPGGGSGNTIYF.

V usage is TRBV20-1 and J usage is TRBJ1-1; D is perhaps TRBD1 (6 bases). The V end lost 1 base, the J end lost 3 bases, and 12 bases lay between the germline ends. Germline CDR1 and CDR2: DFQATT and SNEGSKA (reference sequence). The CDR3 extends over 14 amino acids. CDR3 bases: TGCAGTGCTAGAGTCCTTAGGGGGGACACTGAAGCTTTCTTT. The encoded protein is CSARVLRGDTEAFF.

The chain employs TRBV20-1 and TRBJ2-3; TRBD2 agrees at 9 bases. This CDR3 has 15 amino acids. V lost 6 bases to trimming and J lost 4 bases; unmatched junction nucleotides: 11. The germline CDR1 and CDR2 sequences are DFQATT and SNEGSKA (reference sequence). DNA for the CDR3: TGCAGTGCCCTAGTCGGTAGCGGGAGACCAGATACGCAGTATTTT. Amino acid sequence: CSALVGSGRPDTQYF.

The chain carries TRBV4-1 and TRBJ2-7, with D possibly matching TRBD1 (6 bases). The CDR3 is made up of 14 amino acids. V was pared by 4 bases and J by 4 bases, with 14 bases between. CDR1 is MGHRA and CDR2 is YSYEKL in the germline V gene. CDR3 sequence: CASSRWSGEYEQYF. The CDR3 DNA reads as TGCGCCAGCAGCCGCTGGTCAGGGGAATACGAGCAGTACTTC.